The T cell receptor (beta chain) described here comes from a study of human T cells and chemical hapten exposure. The study's findings and limits: Since the donors had alopecia, their immune response may not be the same as that of healthy people.

A single record per CDR3 protein comes from TCRdb applying MiXCR to the RACE reads. This sample carries approximately 80,000 distinct CDR3 sequences, under 14% of them seen once, and the ten largest clones take roughly 3.7%. Time point described: patch test 3, about 24 weeks after DPC sensitization. Specified treatment: therapeutic diphenylcyclopropenone sensitization with weekly scalp DPC. People who gave samples had alopecia, were 18 to 70 years old, and were suitable for DPC. Whole blood, unfractionated, served as the material for total RNA extraction. This clonotype was detected ten times or more. The antigen is not known. Germline CDR1 reads SGHDN; CDR2 reads FVKESK. Trimming took 1 base from V and 14 from J, leaving 23 bases between them. The CDR3 spans 16 residues.

The chain uses TRBV14 and TRBJ1-4; D is unclear. Specimen: whole blood, collected in connection with sensitization to the hapten diphenylcyclopropenone (DPC). This receptor was obtained from a woman between 45 and 65 years old with alopecia areata. Some clones in this sample may be carry-over from other donors' samples. The CDR3 coding sequence is TGTGCCAGCAGCCAAGGGGTACAGCGATCACGCGAGAGGCTGTTTTTT. It translates to CASSQGVQRSRERLFF.